This T cell receptor (beta chain) emerged from a study of T cells in Graves' hyperthyroidism and ophthalmopathy. Study outcomes and limitations: Most thyroid clonotypes expanded above 0.001 were also detected in blood.

Lactation, pregnancy, other autoimmune disease or uncontrolled infection excluded patients. The investigators amplified TCR beta CDR3 regions from RNA transcripts. During a first-round RT-PCR of the TCR CDR3, the HTBI primer set was used. TCRdb itself ran the multiplex PCR reads through MiXCR, one entry per CDR3 protein. The data contain some 300,000 distinct CDR3 sequences, approximately 14% of them singletons. V lost 5 bases to trimming and J lost 0 bases, with 26 bases between them. The CDR3 is 19 residues long. CDR1 and CDR2 (germline): MNHNS, SASEGT. This clonotype came up a few times. The antigen remains unidentified.

Sequenced sample: blood. This rearrangement joins TRBV6-1 to TRBJ2-7; the D gene is possibly TRBD2 (5 bases). The clonotype originates from a woman in her thirties or forties with Graves' hyperthyroidism. The chain's CDR3 is CASSLRRPLEDGVSYEQYF. The CDR3 DNA reads TGTGCCAGCAGTTTACGCAGGCCTTTAGAGGACGGGGTCTCCTACGAGCAGTACTTC.